This T cell receptor beta chain was observed in a study of T cell responses to AZD1222 COVID-19 vaccine. CDR1 and CDR2 (germline): MNHEY, SVGAGI. The CDR3 is 13 amino acids. V lost 8 bases to trimming and J lost 5 bases; unmatched junction nucleotides: 5. Study results and caveats: Spike-specific TCR breadth and depth grew following two AZD1222 doses. Baseline seropositivity characterized only a handful of AZD1222 recipients. Researchers took repertoire samples only after the peak T cell response had come.

Profiled with immunoSEQ multiplex PCR; TCRdb holds only in-frame clones, not every one. The table records fewer than 200,000 clones, about 90% of them present only once. In the case of this clone: The antigen is not known.

Whether given at about 4 or about 12 weeks, second doses were pooled. This chain joins TRBV6-5 and TRBJ1-5; 8 bases line up with TRBD1. This receptor was taken from an adult who received the AZD1222 COVID-19 vaccine. Sequenced here: peripheral blood, sampled 28 days after the second AZD1222 dose. CDR3 bases: TGTGCCAGCCGACAGGGGTTCGATCAGCCCCAGCATTTT. Translated: CASRQGFDQPQHF.